The sample holds a few counts of the clone carrying this T cell receptor (beta chain). This sample is drawn from a study of identical twins. Donors uniformly comprised healthy Caucasians. TCRdb reprocessed the 5' RACE reads via MiXCR and lists one record per CDR3 protein. The data hold approximately 210,000 distinct CDR3 sequences, with approximately 7.1% observed a single time. From germline, CDR1 is MNHEY and CDR2 SMNVEV (reference sequence). The CDR3 has 13 residues. Trimming removed 6 bases from V and 4 bases from J, with 12 bases in between. These data also featured in a second study, about T cells expressing NK-cell markers. This second study notes: Within the sequenced cohort of eight donors, seven exhibited HCMV seropositivity and one was seronegative. Each of a handful of donors carried dominant NKG2C+ clonotypes accounting for about 1.0-8% of CD8+ T cells.

V gene TRBV27 combines with J gene TRBJ1-1, with D perhaps TRBD1 (5 bases). The receptor was isolated from a woman younger than 35 in good health. The sequenced sample was CD8+ T cells sorted from blood. The CDR3 here is CASRGSRATEAFF. The CDR3, as DNA: TGTGCCAGCAGAGGAAGCAGGGCCACTGAAGCTTTCTTT.